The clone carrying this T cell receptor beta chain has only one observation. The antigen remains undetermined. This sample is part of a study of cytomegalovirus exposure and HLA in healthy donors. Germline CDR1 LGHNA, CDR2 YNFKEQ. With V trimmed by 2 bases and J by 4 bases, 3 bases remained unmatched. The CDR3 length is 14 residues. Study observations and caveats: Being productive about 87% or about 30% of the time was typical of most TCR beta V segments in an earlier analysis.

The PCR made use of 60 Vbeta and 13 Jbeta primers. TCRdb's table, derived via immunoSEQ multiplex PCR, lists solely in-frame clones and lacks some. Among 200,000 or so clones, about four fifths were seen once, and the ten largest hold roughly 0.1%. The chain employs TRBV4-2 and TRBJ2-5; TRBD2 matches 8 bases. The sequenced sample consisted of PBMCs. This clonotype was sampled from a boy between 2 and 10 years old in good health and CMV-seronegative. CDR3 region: CASSQTSGVETQYF. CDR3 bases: TGTGCCAGCAGCCAAACTAGCGGTGTAGAGACCCAGTACTTC.